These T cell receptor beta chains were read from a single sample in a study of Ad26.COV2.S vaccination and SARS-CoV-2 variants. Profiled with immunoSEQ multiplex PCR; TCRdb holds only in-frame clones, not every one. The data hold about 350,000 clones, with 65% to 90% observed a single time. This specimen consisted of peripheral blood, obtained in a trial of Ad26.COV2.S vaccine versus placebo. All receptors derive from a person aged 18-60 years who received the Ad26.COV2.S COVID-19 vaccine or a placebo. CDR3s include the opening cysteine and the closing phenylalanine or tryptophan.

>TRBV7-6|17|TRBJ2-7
CASSFPIRDRGPYEQYF
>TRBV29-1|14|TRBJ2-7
CSVVMSGRLWEQYF
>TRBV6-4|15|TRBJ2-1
CASSREWGQGNEQFF
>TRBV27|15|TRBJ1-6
CASSSWTGGSSPLHF
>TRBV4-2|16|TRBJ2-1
CASSQDLPSGANEQFF
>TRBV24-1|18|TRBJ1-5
CATSDWGSRRAHLQPQHF
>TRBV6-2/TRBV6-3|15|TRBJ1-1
CASSLGHVLNTEAFF
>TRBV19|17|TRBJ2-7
CASSKSGWDSDSYEQYF
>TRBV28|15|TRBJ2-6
CASSPISLGANVLTF
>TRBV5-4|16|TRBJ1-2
CASSPAGVTRAYGYTF
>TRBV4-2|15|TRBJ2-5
CASSQVAGEQETQYF
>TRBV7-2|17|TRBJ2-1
CASNLRNAYGSYNEQFF
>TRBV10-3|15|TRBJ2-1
CAIRPTTGIAREQFF
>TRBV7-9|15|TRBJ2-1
CASSFTSGEYNEQFF
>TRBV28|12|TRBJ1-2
CASSGQGYGYTF
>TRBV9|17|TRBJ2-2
CASSVTGTGVGTGELFF
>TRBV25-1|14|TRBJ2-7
CASSDERGTYEQYF
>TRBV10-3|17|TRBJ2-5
CAISDPIERQGRQTQYF
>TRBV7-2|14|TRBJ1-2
CASSFGRGTYGYTF
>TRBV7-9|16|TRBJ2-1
CASSSPGLAGENEQFF
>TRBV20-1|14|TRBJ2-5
CSAGGTGKRETQYF
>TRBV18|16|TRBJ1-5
CASSRNRGNSNQPQHF
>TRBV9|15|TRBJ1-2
CASSVDSGADFGYTF
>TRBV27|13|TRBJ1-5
CASSLSLDLPQHF
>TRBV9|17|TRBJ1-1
CASSVSSDRPMNTEAFF
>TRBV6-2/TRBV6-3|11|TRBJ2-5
CASSYGETQYF
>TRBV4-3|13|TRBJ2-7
CASGTDTPGEQYF
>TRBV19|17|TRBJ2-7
CASSVGQGASFSYEQYF
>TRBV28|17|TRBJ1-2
CASSFPTGRGTNYGYTF
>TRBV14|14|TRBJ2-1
CASRRALAGAGQFF
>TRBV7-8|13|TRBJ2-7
CASSSDRTYEQYF
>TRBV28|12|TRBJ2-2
CASIAQGGELFF
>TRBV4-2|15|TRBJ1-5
CASSQDEAGNQPQHF
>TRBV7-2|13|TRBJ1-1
CASSLDQATEAFF
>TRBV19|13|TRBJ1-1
CASSEGHLAEAFF
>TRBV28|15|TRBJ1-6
CASSLLQGVGSPLHF
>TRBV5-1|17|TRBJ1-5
CASSLVADRRRDQPQHF
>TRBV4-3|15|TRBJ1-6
CASSQSLGYNSPLHF
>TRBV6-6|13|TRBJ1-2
CASSLDSNYGYTF
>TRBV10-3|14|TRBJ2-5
CATAAPGSQQTQYF
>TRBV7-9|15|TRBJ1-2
CASSGSVYGAGGYTF
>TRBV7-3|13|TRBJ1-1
CASSFGPLTEAFF